These 25 T cell receptor beta chains were sequenced from one sample in a study of metastatic and nonmetastatic thyroid tumors. Thyroid surgery had not been preceded by any treatment in any patient. TCRdb re-processed the PCR reads through MiXCR. The table shows fewer than 6,500 clones, with roughly 28% occurring only once. The sample taken for sequencing was adjacent normal tissue. These TCRs come from a female donor with papillary thyroid cancer or a benign thyroid nodule (not recorded which). Some clones in this sample may be carry-over from other donors' samples.

This clone occurred a few times. The chain joins TRBV6-1 to TRBJ2-7; D is tentatively TRBD1 or TRBD2 (6 bases each). This CDR3 spans 14 amino acids. V gave up 10 bases and J gave up 0 bases, with 16 bases separating them. Germline CDR1 is MNHNS and CDR2 is SASEGT. The CDR3 bases are TGTGCCACCAAGGGGGGCCCATTCTCCTACGAGCAGTACTTC. As protein: CATKGGPFSYEQYF.

This clone was seen once. The chain has TRBV7-6 and TRBJ1-1, with a tentative D call TRBD1 (6 bases). CDR3 size: 16 residues. The V gene's germline CDR1 is SGHVS and CDR2 FNYEAQ. V dropped 2 bases and J dropped 4 bases, with 17 bases sitting between them. The DNA of the CDR3 is TGTGCCAGCAGCTTAAGGTCAAGGGGGTCTTTCACTGAAGCTTTCTTT. Protein sequence: CASSLRSRGSFTEAFF.

CDR3 in DNA: TGTGCCAGCAGGGCAACGGGACAGGCGATGAACTATGGCTACACCTTC. Amino acid sequence: CASRATGQAMNYGYTF. V and J are TRBV2 and TRBJ1-2; 8 bases are shared with TRBD1. From germline, CDR1 is SNHLY and CDR2 FYNNEI. This CDR3 has 16 amino acids. The V segment lost 6 bases and the J segment 2 bases; nucleotides outside the gene matches: 11.

This clone has just a few counts. J is TRBJ2-1 and V is TRBV12-3 or TRBV12-4; 14 bases line up with TRBD2. The CDR3 consists of 12 residues. With 8 bases clipped from V and 11 bases from J, the junction kept 2 bases outside the gene matches. The CDR3 nucleotides read TGTGCCAGCGGACTAGCGGGAGGAAAGCAGTTCTTC. It encodes CASGLAGGKQFF.

In the case of this clone: Distinct nucleotide sequences in the sample also encode this CDR3. The chain carries TRBV30 and TRBJ2-7; 7 bases agree with TRBD1. V trimming: 0 bases; J trimming: 2 bases; junction bases outside the gene matches: 4. This CDR3 is built from 14 residues. The germline V gene has CDR1 GTSNPN and CDR2 SVGIG (reference sequence). Here the CDR3 reads CAWSVSGTAYEQYF. The CDR3 nucleotides are TGTGCCTGGAGTGTTTCCGGGACAGCCTACGAGCAGTACTTC.

The rearrangement uses TRBV6-1 and TRBJ1-6; the match to TRBD1 covers 7 bases. This CDR3 contains 13 residues. CDR1 and CDR2 (germline): MNHNS, SASEGT. Trimming cost V 6 bases and J 9 bases; bases outside gene matches: 5. CDR3 amino acids: CASRGDRRSPLHF. The DNA for the CDR3 is TGTGCCAGCAGAGGGGACAGACGTTCACCCCTCCACTTT.

This clone was counted at least ten times. The chain links TRBV7-9 to TRBJ2-5, with TRBD1 matching 12 bases. V shed 2 bases, J shed 5 bases, and the junction held 6 bases outside the gene matches. Germline assignment: CDR1 SEHNR and CDR2 FQNEAQ (reference sequence). The CDR3 totals 16 residues. Here the CDR3 reads CASSLPGTGGGETQYF. In nucleotides, the CDR3 is TGTGCCAGCAGCTTACCAGGGACAGGGGGCGGGGAGACCCAGTACTTC.

This clone qualifies as medium-sized. The rearrangement links TRBV10-2 to TRBJ1-1, with 7 bases lining up with TRBD1. Germline assignment: CDR1 WSHSY and CDR2 SAAADI. V shed 3 bases, J shed 3 bases, and the junction held 4 bases outside the gene matches. This CDR3 spans 14 amino acids. DNA of the CDR3: TGCGCCAGCAGTGAAGGGCAGGGGGACACTGAAGCTTTCTTT. Protein: CASSEGQGDTEAFF.

By frequency in the sample, this clone is medium-sized. J is TRBJ2-1 and V is TRBV28; TRBD2 aligns across 7 bases. Germline V lookup: CDR1 MDHEN, CDR2 SYDVKM. There are 15 residues in the CDR3. With V trimmed by 6 bases and J by 6 bases, 11 bases remained unmatched. CDR3 region: CASSPVERGGNEQFF. In DNA, the CDR3 is TGTGCCAGCAGCCCTGTGGAGCGGGGCGGCAATGAGCAGTTCTTC. The complete variable domain, with remaining parts taken from reference TRBV28 and TRBJ2-1, reads DVKVTQSSRYLVKRTGEKVFLECVQDMDHENMFWYRQDPGLGLRLIYFSYDVKMKEKGDIPEGYSVSREKKERFSLILESASTNQTSMYLCASSPVERGGNEQFFGPGTRLTVL.

This clone was counted ten times or more. A much larger clone is a single base away; this may be a read error. The J gene is TRBJ1-6, the V gene TRBV6-5; maybe TRBD1 (6 bases). Per germline, CDR1 MNHEY and CDR2 SVGAGI. The CDR3 sequence is 15 residues long. Trimming removed 2 bases from V and 18 bases from J, with 23 bases in between. CDR3 nucleotide sequence: TGTGCCAGCAGTTACAAGGGACGGGGGCTCGGGGCCCGCCACTTT. This translates into CASSYKGRGLGARHF.

To note about this clone: Other DNA sequences in this specimen translate into the identical CDR3. The chain employs TRBV20-1 and TRBJ2-5; D tentatively fits TRBD1 or TRBD2 (5 bases each). Germline loops: CDR1 DFQATT, CDR2 SNEGSKA (reference sequence). CDR3 length: 15 residues. V lost 6 bases and J 7 bases, leaving 24 bases between the germline ends. CDR3 nucleotides: TGCAGTGCCCCTCCCGGGGAGCGTGGTGGGGGGACCCAGTACTTC. This translates into CSAPPGERGGGTQYF.

About this clone: The junction departs from the called germline gene at one end, perhaps through a read error. The same CDR3 can be traced to other DNA sequences in this sample. The chain uses TRBV20-1 and TRBJ1-2; 7 bases line up with TRBD1. CDR1 is DFQATT and CDR2 is SNEGSKA in the germline V gene (reference sequence). This CDR3 spans 14 amino acids. The chain's CDR3 is CSAAGGLAISGYTF. In DNA, the CDR3 is TGCAGTGCTGCAGGGGGTTTAGCCATAAGTGGCTACACTTTC.

The rearrangement joins TRBV20-1 to TRBJ2-5; 7 nucleotides match TRBD2. Germline CDR1 DFQATT, CDR2 SNEGSKA (reference sequence). With V trimmed by 4 bases and J by 12 bases, 26 bases remained unmatched. The CDR3 is made up of 17 amino acids. The DNA for the CDR3 is TGCAGTGCTAACCAAATCCTAACTAGCGCGGGGGAAGAGACAAAGTACTTC. Its translation is CSANQILTSAGEETKYF.

As DNA, the CDR3 is TGTGCCACCAGTGACATAAATCAGCCCCAGCATTTT. It encodes CATSDINQPQHF. The chain uses TRBV24-1 and TRBJ1-5; D ambiguous. CDR1 and CDR2 (germline): KGHDR, SFDVKD. Between the trimmed V and J ends, which lost 4 bases and 4 bases, there was a span of 4 bases. The CDR3 is made up of 12 amino acids.

The V call is TRBV20-1, the J call TRBJ2-2; a weak D match, TRBD1 (5 bases). This CDR3 is built from 13 residues. V was trimmed by 4 bases and J by 7 bases, leaving 13 bases between them. Germline V gives CDR1 DFQATT, CDR2 SNEGSKA (reference sequence). The CDR3 nucleotides are TGCAGTGCTATATGGGGCATGAGCGGGGAGCTGTTTTTT. Translated: CSAIWGMSGELFF.

The CDR3 nucleotides are TGTGCCAGCAGCCTGGAGAATGGAAACACCATATATTTT. Translation: CASSLENGNTIYF. The chain couples TRBV12-3 or TRBV12-4 to TRBJ1-3; unclear D gene. Trimming left V 6 bases short and J 3 bases short, with 9 bases between. The CDR3 extends over 13 amino acids.

By its share, this clone is medium-sized. DNA for the CDR3: TGTGCCACCAGCAGAGACGGCATGAACACTGAAGCTTTCTTT. Its translation: CATSRDGMNTEAFF. The rearrangement joins TRBV15 to TRBJ1-1; D unresolved. CDR1 and CDR2 (germline): LNHNV, YYDKDF (reference sequence). There are 14 residues in the CDR3. Deletions cut 0 bases from V and 0 bases from J, with 5 bases between.

CDR3 sequence reads: CASSRGGDYEQYF. CDR3 bases: TGTGCCAGCAGTCGGGGGGGGGACTACGAGCAGTACTTC. This chain connects TRBV6-1 to TRBJ2-7; 8 positions agree with TRBD2. Unmatched junction bases numbered 3, after V lost 5 bases and J lost 3 bases. The germline V gene has CDR1 MNHNS and CDR2 SASEGT. The length of the CDR3 is 13 residues.

V is TRBV7-9 and J is TRBJ1-2; D is uncertain. Trimming cost V 4 bases and J 8 bases, with 17 bases left between them. The CDR3 is made up of 14 amino acids. The V gene's germline CDR1 is SEHNR and CDR2 FQNEAQ (reference sequence). The CDR3 bases are TGTGCCAGCAGCTCCTCGGCACCATCAGGCGGCTACACCTTC. Protein sequence: CASSSSAPSGGYTF.

This clone was seen more than once but under ten times. The chain joins TRBV27 to TRBJ1-6; possibly TRBD1 for D (6 bases). Germline CDR1 MNHEY, CDR2 SMNVEV (reference sequence). With 4 bases removed from V and 7 bases from J, the gap between germline ends came to 11 bases. The CDR3 consists of 14 residues. Here the CDR3 DNA reads TGTGCCAGCAGTTACACAGGGTACAATTCACCCCTCCACTTT. Its protein product is CASSYTGYNSPLHF.

The genes are TRBV7-2 and TRBJ1-1, with a tentative D call TRBD1 (5 bases). The germline CDR1 and CDR2 sequences are SGHTA and FQGNSA. The CDR3 runs to 13 residues. V was pared by 3 bases and J by 3 bases, with 8 bases between. The CDR3, as DNA: TGTGCCAGCAGCTTTTCGGGGGACACTGAAGCTTTCTTT. It codes for CASSFSGDTEAFF.

There are many counts of this clone. Different DNA sequences within this sample yield the same CDR3. The chain employs TRBV11-1 and TRBJ1-5; D is perhaps TRBD1 (6 bases). Germline assignment: CDR1 SGHAT and CDR2 FQDESV (reference sequence). V lost 1 base and J lost 0, with 16 bases in between. This CDR3 spans 18 amino acids. The CDR3 DNA reads as TGTGCCAGCAGCTTAGAACTGGGGGGCCTATATAGCAATCAGCCCCAGCATTTT. The encoded protein is CASSLELGGLYSNQPQHF.

For this clone: A read error is likely, as this CDR3 ends without the conserved phenylalanine or tryptophan. CDR3 nucleotide sequence: TGTGCCAGCAGCCGACATAGCGTGAACACCGGGGAGCTGTTTGTT. Amino acids: CASSRHSVNTGELFV. The chain recombines TRBV4-2 with TRBJ2-2; D might be TRBD2 (5 bases). The V gene's germline CDR1 is LGHNA and CDR2 YNFKEQ. Trimming left V 4 bases short and J 1 base short, with 10 bases between. This CDR3 has 15 residues.

The chain carries TRBV6-6 and TRBJ2-7; TRBD1 aligns across 9 bases. The CDR3 has 17 residues. The V gene end was trimmed by 0 bases and the J gene end by 2 bases; junction bases not matched to a gene: 8. Germline CDR1 and CDR2: MNHNY and SVGAGI (reference sequence). The CDR3 sequence: CASSYSGERQGAYEQYF. In DNA form, the CDR3 reads TGTGCCAGCAGTTACTCTGGCGAGAGACAGGGGGCCTACGAGCAGTACTTC.

This clone is termed medium-sized. Distinct nucleotide sequences in the sample also encode this CDR3. The chain carries TRBV29-1 and TRBJ2-2; 11 nucleotides agree with TRBD2. Germline values: CDR1 SQVTM, CDR2 ANQGSEA. Trimming cost V 6 bases and J 4 bases; bases outside gene matches: 10. The CDR3 has 16 residues. This CDR3 is CSVGKVAGGATGELFF. The CDR3 DNA reads TGCAGCGTGGGGAAGGTAGCGGGAGGGGCCACCGGGGAGCTGTTTTTT.